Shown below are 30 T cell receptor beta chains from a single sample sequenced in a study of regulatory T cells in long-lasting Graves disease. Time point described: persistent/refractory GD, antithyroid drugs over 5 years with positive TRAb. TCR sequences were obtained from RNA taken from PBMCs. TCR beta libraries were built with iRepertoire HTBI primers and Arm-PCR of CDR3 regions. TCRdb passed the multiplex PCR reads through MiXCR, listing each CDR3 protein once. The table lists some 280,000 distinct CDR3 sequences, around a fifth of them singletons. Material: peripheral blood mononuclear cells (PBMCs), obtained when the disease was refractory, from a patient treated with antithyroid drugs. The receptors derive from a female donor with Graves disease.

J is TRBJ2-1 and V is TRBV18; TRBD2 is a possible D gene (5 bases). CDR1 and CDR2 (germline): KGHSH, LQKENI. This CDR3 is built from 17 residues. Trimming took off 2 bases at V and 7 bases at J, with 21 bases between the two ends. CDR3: CASSPARESYLYNEQFF. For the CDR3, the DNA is TGTGCCAGCTCACCAGCGAGGGAGTCGTATCTGTATAATGAGCAGTTCTTC.

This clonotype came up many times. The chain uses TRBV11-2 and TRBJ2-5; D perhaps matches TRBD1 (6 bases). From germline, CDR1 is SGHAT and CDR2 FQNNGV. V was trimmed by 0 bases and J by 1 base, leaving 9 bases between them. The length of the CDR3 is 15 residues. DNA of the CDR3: TGTGCCAGCAGCTTAGATGGGACACCCCAAGAGACCCAGTACTTC. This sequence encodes CASSLDGTPQETQYF.

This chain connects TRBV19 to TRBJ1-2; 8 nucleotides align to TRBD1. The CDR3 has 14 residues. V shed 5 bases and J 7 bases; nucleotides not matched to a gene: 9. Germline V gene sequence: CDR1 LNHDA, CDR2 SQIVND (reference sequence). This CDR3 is CASSSSSGGGGYTF. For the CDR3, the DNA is TGTGCCAGTAGTTCAAGCTCAGGGGGCGGTGGCTACACCTTC.

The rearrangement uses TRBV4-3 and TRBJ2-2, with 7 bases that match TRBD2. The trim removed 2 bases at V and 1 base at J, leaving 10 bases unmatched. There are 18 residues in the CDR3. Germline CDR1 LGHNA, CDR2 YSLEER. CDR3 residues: CASSQYYRSGLNTGELFF. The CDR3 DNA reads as TGCGCCAGCAGCCAATACTACCGTAGCGGGCTGAACACCGGGGAGCTGTTTTTT.

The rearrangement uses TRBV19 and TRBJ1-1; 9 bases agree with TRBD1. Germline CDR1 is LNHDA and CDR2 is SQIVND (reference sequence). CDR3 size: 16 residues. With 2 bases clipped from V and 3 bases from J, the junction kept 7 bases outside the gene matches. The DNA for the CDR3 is TGTGCCAGTAGTATAAGGGGGACAGGGCCGCACACTGAAGCTTTCTTT. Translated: CASSIRGTGPHTEAFF.

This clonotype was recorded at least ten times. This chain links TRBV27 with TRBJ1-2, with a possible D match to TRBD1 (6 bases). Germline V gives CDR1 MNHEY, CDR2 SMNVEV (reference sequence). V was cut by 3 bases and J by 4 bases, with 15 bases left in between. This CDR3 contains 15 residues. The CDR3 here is CASSFTGPTGYGYTF. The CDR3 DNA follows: TGTGCCAGCAGTTTTACAGGGCCAACAGGCTATGGCTACACCTTC.

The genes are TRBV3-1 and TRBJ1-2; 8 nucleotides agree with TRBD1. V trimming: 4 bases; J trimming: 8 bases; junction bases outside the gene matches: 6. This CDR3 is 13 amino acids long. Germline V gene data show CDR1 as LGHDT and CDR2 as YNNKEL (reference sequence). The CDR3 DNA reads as TGTGCCAGCAGCCCGGACAGGGTTGGCGGCTACACCTTC. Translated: CASSPDRVGGYTF.

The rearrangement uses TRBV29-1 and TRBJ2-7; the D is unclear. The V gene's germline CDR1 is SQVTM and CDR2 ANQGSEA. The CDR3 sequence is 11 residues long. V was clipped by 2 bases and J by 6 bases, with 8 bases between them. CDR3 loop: CSVESPPEQYF. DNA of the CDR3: TGCAGCGTTGAAAGTCCCCCCGAGCAGTACTTC.

CDR3 region: CSARRLAGGVDEQFF. In nucleotides, the CDR3 is TGCAGTGCTAGAAGGCTAGCGGGAGGTGTTGATGAGCAGTTCTTC. The V and J genes are TRBV20-1 and TRBJ2-1; 11 nucleotides line up with TRBD2. Trimming removed 2 bases from V and 8 bases from J; junction bases left unmatched: 8. Germline assignment: CDR1 DFQATT and CDR2 SNEGSKA (reference sequence). The CDR3 contains 15 residues.

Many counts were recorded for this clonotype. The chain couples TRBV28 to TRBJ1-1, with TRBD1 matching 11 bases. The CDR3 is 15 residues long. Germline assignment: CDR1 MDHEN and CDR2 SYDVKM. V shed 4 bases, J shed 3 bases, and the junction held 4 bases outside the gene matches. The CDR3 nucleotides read TGTGCCAGCAGTTCCCCGGGACAGGGGGACACTGAAGCTTTCTTT. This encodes CASSSPGQGDTEAFF.

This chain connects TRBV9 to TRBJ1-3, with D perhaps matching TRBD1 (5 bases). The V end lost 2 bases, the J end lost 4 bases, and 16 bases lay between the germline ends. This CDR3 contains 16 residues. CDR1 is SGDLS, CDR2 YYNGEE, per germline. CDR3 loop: CASSVGRVAAGNTIYF. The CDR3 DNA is TGTGCCAGCAGCGTCGGCAGGGTTGCGGCAGGAAACACCATATATTTT.

This chain's CDR3 is CASSFGQGGYEQYF. The CDR3 bases are TGTGCCAGCAGCTTCGGACAGGGAGGCTACGAGCAGTACTTC. The chain carries TRBV5-6 and TRBJ2-7; TRBD1 matches 8 bases. The germline V gene has CDR1 SGHDT and CDR2 YYEEEE. The CDR3 contains 14 residues. Trimming took 2 bases from V and 3 from J; bases not matched to a gene: 4. The whole variable domain, remainder taken from reference TRBV5-6 and TRBJ2-7, is DAGVTQSPTHLIKTRGQQVTLRCSPKSGHDTVSWYQQALGQGPQFIFQYYEEEERQRGNFPDRFSGHQFPNYSSELNVNALLLGDSALYLCASSFGQGGYEQYFGPGTRLTVT.

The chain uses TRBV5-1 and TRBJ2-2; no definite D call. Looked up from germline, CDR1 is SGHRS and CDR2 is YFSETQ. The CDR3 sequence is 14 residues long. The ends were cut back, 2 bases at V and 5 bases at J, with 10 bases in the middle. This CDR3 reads CASSLVQRTGELFF. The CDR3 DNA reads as TGCGCCAGCAGCTTAGTTCAGCGAACCGGGGAGCTGTTTTTT.

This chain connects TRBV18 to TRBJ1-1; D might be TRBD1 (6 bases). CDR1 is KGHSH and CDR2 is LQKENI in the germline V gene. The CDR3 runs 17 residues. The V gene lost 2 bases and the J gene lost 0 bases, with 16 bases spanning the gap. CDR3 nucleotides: TGTGCCAGCTCACCATCGGGGGGGCCCCTCATGAACACTGAAGCTTTCTTT. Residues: CASSPSGGPLMNTEAFF.

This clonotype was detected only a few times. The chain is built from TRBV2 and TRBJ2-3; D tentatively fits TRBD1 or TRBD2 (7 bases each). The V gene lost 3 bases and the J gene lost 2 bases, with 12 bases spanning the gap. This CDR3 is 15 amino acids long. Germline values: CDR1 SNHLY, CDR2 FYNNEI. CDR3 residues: CASSDSGGVTDTQYF. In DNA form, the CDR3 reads TGTGCCAGCAGTGATTCAGGGGGGGTCACAGATACGCAGTATTTT.

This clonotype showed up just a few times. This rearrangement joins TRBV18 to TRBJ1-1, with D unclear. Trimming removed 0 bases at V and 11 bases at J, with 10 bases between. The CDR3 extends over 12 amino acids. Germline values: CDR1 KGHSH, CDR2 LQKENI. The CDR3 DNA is TGTGCCAGCTCACCACCAGGGCCGGGGGCTTTCTTT. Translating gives CASSPPGPGAFF. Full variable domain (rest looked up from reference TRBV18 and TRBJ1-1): NAGVMQNPRHLVRRRGQEARLRCSPMKGHSHVYWYRQLPEEGLKFMVYLQKENIIDESGMPKERFSAEFPKEGPSILRIQQVVRGDSAAYFCASSPPGPGAFFGQGTRLTVV.

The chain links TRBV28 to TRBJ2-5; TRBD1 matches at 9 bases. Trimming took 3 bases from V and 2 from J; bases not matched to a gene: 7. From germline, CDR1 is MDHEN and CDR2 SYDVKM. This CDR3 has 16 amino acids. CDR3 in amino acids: CASSFPTGGIQETQYF. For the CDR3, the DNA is TGTGCCAGCAGTTTCCCGACAGGGGGAATACAAGAGACCCAGTACTTC.

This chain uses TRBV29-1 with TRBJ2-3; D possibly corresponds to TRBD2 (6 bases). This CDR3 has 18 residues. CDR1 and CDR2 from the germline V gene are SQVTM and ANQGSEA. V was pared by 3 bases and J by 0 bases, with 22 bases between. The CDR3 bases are TGCAGCGTTGAGGGCAGCCTCGTTTCGGGAGAGAGCACAGATACGCAGTATTTT. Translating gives CSVEGSLVSGESTDTQYF.

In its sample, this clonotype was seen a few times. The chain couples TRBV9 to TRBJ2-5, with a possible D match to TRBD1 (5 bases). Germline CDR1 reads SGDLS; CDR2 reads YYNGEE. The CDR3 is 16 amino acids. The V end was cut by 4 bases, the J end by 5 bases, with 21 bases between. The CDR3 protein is CASSPRDRVPAETQYF. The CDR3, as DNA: TGTGCCAGCAGCCCGCGAGACAGAGTCCCTGCGGAGACCCAGTACTTC.

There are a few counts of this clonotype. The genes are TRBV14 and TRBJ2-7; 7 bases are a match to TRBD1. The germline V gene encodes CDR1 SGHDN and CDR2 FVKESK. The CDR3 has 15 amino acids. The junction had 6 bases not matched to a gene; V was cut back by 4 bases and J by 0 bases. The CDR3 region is CASSRTGTVSYEQYF. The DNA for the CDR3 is TGTGCCAGCAGCCGAACCGGGACAGTCTCCTACGAGCAGTACTTC.

Here the CDR3 DNA reads TGTGCCAGCAGCTTATGGGGGCCTGATATTGGCTACACCTTC. It is translated as CASSLWGPDIGYTF. The chain employs TRBV11-2 and TRBJ1-2; TRBD1 might be the D (6 bases). The CDR3 runs to 14 residues. V lost 2 bases and J 7 bases, leaving 14 bases between the germline ends. Per the germline V gene, CDR1 is SGHAT and CDR2 is FQNNGV.

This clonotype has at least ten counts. The CDR3 loop is CASSVNRGRQETQYF. The CDR3 region has the DNA TGTGCCAGCAGCGTAAACAGGGGGCGCCAAGAGACCCAGTACTTC. This chain links TRBV11-2 with TRBJ2-5, with TRBD1 matching 9 bases. CDR3 length: 15 residues. The V gene's germline CDR1 is SGHAT and CDR2 FQNNGV. Unmatched junction bases numbered 5, after V lost 5 bases and J lost 1 base.

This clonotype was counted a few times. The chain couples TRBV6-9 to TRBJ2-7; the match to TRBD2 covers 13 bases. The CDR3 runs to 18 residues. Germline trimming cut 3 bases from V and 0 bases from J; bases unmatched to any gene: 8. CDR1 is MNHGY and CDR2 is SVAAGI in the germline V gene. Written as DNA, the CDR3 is TGTGCCAGCAGTTACAGGACTAGCGGGAGCGCTATCTCCTACGAGCAGTACTTC. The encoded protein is CASSYRTSGSAISYEQYF.

CDR3 sequence reads: CASSRRTAVSYEQYF. For the CDR3, the DNA is TGTGCCAGCAGTAGACGGACAGCGGTATCCTACGAGCAGTACTTC. The V and J genes are TRBV27 and TRBJ2-7, with a weak D call TRBD1 (6 bases). CDR1 and CDR2 from the germline V gene are MNHEY and SMNVEV (reference sequence). The CDR3 covers 15 residues. Trimming removed 5 bases from V and 1 base from J, with 15 bases in between.

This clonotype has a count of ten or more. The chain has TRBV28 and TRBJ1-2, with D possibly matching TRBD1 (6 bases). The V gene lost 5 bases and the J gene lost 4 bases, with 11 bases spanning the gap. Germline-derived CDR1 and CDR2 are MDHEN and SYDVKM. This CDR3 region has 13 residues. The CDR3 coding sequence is TGTGCCAGCAGTCCTCAGGGGAGCTATGGCTACACCTTC. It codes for CASSPQGSYGYTF.

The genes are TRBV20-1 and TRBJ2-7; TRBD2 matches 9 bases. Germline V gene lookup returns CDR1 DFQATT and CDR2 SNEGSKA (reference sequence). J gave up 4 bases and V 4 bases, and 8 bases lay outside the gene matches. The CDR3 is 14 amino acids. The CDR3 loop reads CSATEAGGTYEQYF. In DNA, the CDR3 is TGCAGTGCTACCGAAGCGGGAGGCACTTACGAGCAGTACTTC.

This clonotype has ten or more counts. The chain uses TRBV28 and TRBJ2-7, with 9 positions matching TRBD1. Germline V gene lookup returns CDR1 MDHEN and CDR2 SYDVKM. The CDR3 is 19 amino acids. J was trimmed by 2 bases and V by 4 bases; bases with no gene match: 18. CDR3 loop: CASSSPDFSGTGKPYEQYF. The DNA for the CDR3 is TGTGCCAGCAGTTCCCCCGACTTTTCCGGGACAGGGAAACCCTACGAGCAGTACTTC. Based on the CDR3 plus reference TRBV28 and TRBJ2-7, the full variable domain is DVKVTQSSRYLVKRTGEKVFLECVQDMDHENMFWYRQDPGLGLRLIYFSYDVKMKEKGDIPEGYSVSREKKERFSLILESASTNQTSMYLCASSSPDFSGTGKPYEQYFGPGTRLTVT.

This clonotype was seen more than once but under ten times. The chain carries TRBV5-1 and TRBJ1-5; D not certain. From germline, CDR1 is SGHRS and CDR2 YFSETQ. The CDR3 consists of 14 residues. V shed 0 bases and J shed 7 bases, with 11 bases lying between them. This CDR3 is CASSLGSSGQPQHF. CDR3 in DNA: TGCGCCAGCAGCTTGGGGTCGAGTGGGCAGCCCCAGCATTTT.

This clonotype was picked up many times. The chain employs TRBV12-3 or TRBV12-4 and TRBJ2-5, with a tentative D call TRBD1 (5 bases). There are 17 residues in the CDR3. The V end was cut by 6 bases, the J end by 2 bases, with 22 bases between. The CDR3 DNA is TGTGCCAGCAGCTATTCCGTGGGTGGGGCTGGACAAGAGACCCAGTACTTC. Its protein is CASSYSVGGAGQETQYF.

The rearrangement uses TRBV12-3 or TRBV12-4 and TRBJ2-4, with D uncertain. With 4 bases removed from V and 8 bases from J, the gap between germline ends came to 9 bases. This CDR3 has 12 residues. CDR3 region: CASSSTEDIQYF. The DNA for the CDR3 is TGTGCCAGCAGTTCAACAGAGGACATTCAGTACTTC.